This T cell receptor beta chain was profiled in a study of cytomegalovirus exposure and HLA in healthy donors (dated by TCRdb to 2017 to 2019). For context, the study as a whole: An earlier analysis of some 600 of the donors reported under 300 Gb of sequence data and 117 million unique TCR beta sequences obtained from 180 million or so T cells. An early release that covered around 590 HLA-typed donors contained around 330 gigabases of sequencing data and tens of millions of unique TCR sequences. Among the roughly 400 genotyped donors, 81% belonged to the genetic ancestry cluster associated with self-reported Caucasian donors. The study aimed to test whether cataloging public T cell receptors could reveal signatures of past pathogen exposure. The T cell repertoires of some 700 subjects were profiled by immunosequencing and related to cytomegalovirus serostatus. A separate validation cohort of some 130 different subjects was used in addition to the roughly 640-subject first cohort. To predict cytomegalovirus infection status, the study combined high-throughput TCR immunosequencing, statistical association of individual TCRs with disease status, and machine learning. A later analysis re-examined previously published TCR beta repertoires from more than 600 donors and added high-resolution HLA genotyping to investigate patterns of TCR occurrence. In the later analysis, no new phenotypic data were used to find candidate immune exposures; instead, reliance was placed on TCR beta sequences and their occurrence across donors. To decide whether each TCR beta V gene segment behaved as functional or pseudogenic, an earlier analysis of fewer than 750 of the donors relied on high-throughput TCR beta sequencing. Alongside the repertoire data, information on donor age, sex, ethnicity and CMV serostatus was compiled. A later genetic analysis used genome-wide SNP genotypes for about 65% of the 666 donors, treating that subset as a discovery cohort. All discovery cohort repertoires had been generated on a single sequencing platform. Both class I and class II loci were covered by HLA typing, at four-digit resolution. The number of donors typed differed by locus, with about 620-630 for A, B, C, DRB1 and DQB1, roughly 520 for DQA1, 600 to 610 for DPA1, and under 490 for DPB1. Five DR-DQ haplotypes were treated as single units for association and clustering because of strong linkage in the cohort. Across some 400 genotyped donors of the cohort, an average of roughly 230,000 unique TCR beta nucleotide sequences per donor were sequenced, and around 19% of those sequences were non-productive.

Beyond this particular receptor, the publication reports: The presence/absence analyses assumed that sequencing depth was roughly uniform across donors, and that assumption may not be true. In an earlier analysis of about 550 of the donors, most TCR beta V segments were observed in productive rearrangements about 87% or about 30% of the time, broadly matching IMGT annotations. Linkage disequilibrium might explain the correlated functional status among segregating V segments, but an unknown experimental factor could not be excluded. An association between a missense DCLRE1C variant and V-gene and J-gene trimming of TCR beta chains was found in a later genetic analysis and replicated in an independent cohort. A further reported finding was that TCR beta sequences accurately predicted the HLA-A and HLA-B alleles for most subjects in the first cohort. Because counts were too low, approximately 18 rarely observed V segments, including chromosome 9 orphons, were excluded from the earlier analysis of roughly 580 of the donors. When HLA alleles, especially DR and DQ, strongly co-occurred, TCR associations were difficult to assign to individual alleles. Cytomegalovirus status was reported to be diagnosed by the classifier with high specificity and sensitivity in both the original and validation cohorts. The study listed 150 to 200 TCR beta chains as associated with cytomegalovirus. At a false discovery rate of 0.05, a later analysis linked about 16,000 TCR beta sequences to specific HLA alleles. A cluster of highly shared sequence variants was judged likely to be a technical artifact of the sequencing pipeline. In a later analysis, HLA-associated TCR beta chains showed more clonal expansion and lower generation probabilities than non-associated chains that were equally common. In a later genetic analysis, fewer N-insertions in productive TCRs were reported among donors in an Asian-associated ancestry cluster than the approximately 710-donor mean. Because some donors lacked HLA typing at each locus, the association tests relied only on the typed subset. According to a later analysis, TCR association rates differed among HLA loci, with DRB1 alleles showing the most associated TCRs and HLA-C alleles showing the fewest. CMV serostatus was the only immune exposure information available for the cohort. The authors suggested that the approach could potentially be extended to other disease states and immunological phenotypes. In this cohort, only TCR beta chains were sequenced, and detectable features were limited by the absence of alpha or paired-chain data. Some IMGT-functional V segments, including TRBV6-2 and TRBV6-3, could not be told apart with the 87-base-pair reads, so those segments were excluded. Most TCR sequences were seen in very few donors, while some public TCRs were found in many individuals. In vitro tests confirmed that a few of the cytomegalovirus-associated TCR beta chains recognize cytomegalovirus antigens. According to a later analysis, parvovirus B19, influenza, CMV and Epstein-Barr virus appeared linked to several top co-occurrence clusters. In a later analysis, most CMV-associated TCR beta chains were found to appear HLA-restricted, with HLA associations seemingly driven largely by CMV exposure.

Note on this clone: The target of this receptor is not known. No base qualities exist here, and no much larger clone lies one base off it.

To prepare the library, the immunoSEQ multiplex PCR assay was applied. The multiplex PCR relied on a mix of 60 forward primers for TCR Vbeta segments and 13 reverse primers for TCR Jbeta segments. The CDR3 region of rearranged TCR beta genes was amplified from genomic DNA by a multiplex PCR assay. On the Illumina HiSeq System, the amplified TCR beta libraries were sequenced as 87-base-pair reads. The study's processing was this. In a later analysis, roughly 80 million unique TCR beta chains were counted across the 690 or so repertoires, and around 10 million of these chains were shared by at least two donors. Raw reads were error-corrected and collapsed into unique sequences with a nearest-neighbor algorithm that merged closely related sequences to remove PCR and sequencing errors. Alignment of CDR3 sequences to IMGT reference sequences was used to assign V, D and J gene segments. Each retained sequence needed at least a six-nucleotide match to both a V gene segment and a J gene segment. Rearrangements were classified as productive when the CDR3 lacked stop codons and remained in frame with V and J, and all other rearrangements were classified as non-productive. Following IMGT convention, CDR3 was defined as the stretch from the second conserved V-encoded cysteine up to the conserved J-encoded phenylalanine. Sequences without an unambiguous match to a single V gene segment were excluded from the earlier analysis of about 600 of the donors. An earlier analysis of 587 of the donors called V segments functional above 56.7% productive rearrangements and segregating when the between-donor standard deviation exceeded 5%. A statistical classification framework was built for diagnosing cytomegalovirus status from the catalog of TCR beta chain sequences. V and J gene assignment, in a later analysis, came from comparing TCR nucleotide sequences with IMGT/GENE-DB human TR gene sequences. In a later analysis, CDR3 sequences and most-parsimonious VDJ recombination scenarios were assigned using the TCRdist pipeline. A later analysis defined each TCR beta chain by its CDR3 amino acid sequence plus V-gene family, and excluded reads lacking a unique V-gene family. As a way to deal with suspected cross-contamination and a sequencing artifact, a later analysis dropped more than 500 nucleotide sequences that were highly shared and had low generation probability. For each public chain, a later analysis derived a clonal expansion index from normalized ranks of inferred template counts within each repertoire. In a later analysis, generation probabilities were computed with a VDJ recombination model fitted to out-of-frame rearrangements, and the resulting probabilities were checked against IGoR. In a later analysis, hypergeometric tests were used to score TCR-TCR, TCR-HLA and TCR-CMV co-occurrence, with a repertoire-size bias correction applied to TCR pairs. To estimate false discovery rates, a later analysis permuted the HLA or CMV assignments 20 times. In a later analysis, co-occurring TCRs were grouped using DBSCAN, with TCRdist sequence similarity added in when clustering inside HLA-allele-positive subsets. Co-occurrence clustering excluded repertoires with fewer than 30,000 or more than 120,000 public chains, plus five with anomalous nucleotide sharing. The immuneACCESS repertoire file appears here via TCRdb, limited to in-frame rearrangements. These files lack a portion of the clones; in checked studies, under half of the deficit traces to unresolved V genes, and the cause of the others is not known. D and trimming come from the DNA, and the V and J calls and clone size come from that table. In this sample the table shows over 100,000 clones, approximately 70% of which occur a single time. The ten largest clones capture nearly 0.9% of the sample.

From V the trimming removes 3 bases and from J it removes 4 bases, while the gene matches leave 3 bases of the junction unaccounted for. Spanning cysteine to phenylalanine, the CDR3 consists of 15 amino acids. The kept DNA is CDR3 alone, 45 bases in frame from the first base. As encoded in the germline V gene (reference sequence), CDR1 is LNHDA while CDR2 is SQIVND. The cohort comprised some 730 healthy bone marrow donors. At the time of sampling, all cohort members were nominally healthy, though unrecorded immune exposures were likely present. The donor tested CMV seronegative and was one of the 352 seronegative cohort members. Every donor gave a peripheral blood sample, and the peripheral blood mononuclear cells from that sample were used for TCR beta sequencing. The Qiagen DNeasy Blood Extraction Kit was used to extract genomic DNA from the blood cell samples.

What was sequenced was PBMCs. The sequence derives from a woman aged 25-40 years in good health and CMV-seronegative. The rearrangement joined TRBV19 to TRBJ1-4; 9 junctional bases match TRBD1. CDR3 protein: CASSMDRGRNEKLFF. The nucleotide sequence reads TGTGCCAGTAGTATGGACAGGGGCCGTAATGAAAAACTGTTTTTT.